A single sample gave rise to the 24 T cell receptor beta chains below, sequenced in a study of blood T cell repertoires in COVID-19. The data were produced by immunoSEQ multiplex PCR, yet TCRdb's version contains in-frame clones alone and is incomplete. The profile shows about 41,000 clones, roughly four fifths of them singletons. Sequenced input: peripheral blood. These receptors all stem from a man in his forties or fifties with active or convalescent COVID-19.

The chain carries TRBV19 and TRBJ1-1; D is unresolved. V lost 0 bases and J 0 bases, leaving 8 bases between the germline ends. Germline assignment: CDR1 LNHDA and CDR2 SQIVND (reference sequence). The CDR3 is 15 residues long. The CDR3 loop reads CASSIEGGMNTEAFF. The CDR3, as DNA: TGTGCCAGTAGTATAGAAGGAGGGATGAACACTGAAGCTTTCTTT.

This chain joins TRBV7-3 and TRBJ2-2, with 10 bases identical to TRBD2. V trimming: 3 bases; J trimming: 0 bases; junction bases outside the gene matches: 1. Germline V CDR1 and CDR2: SGHTA, FQGTGA. The CDR3 runs to 16 residues. The CDR3: CASSFLAGANTGELFF. CDR3 DNA sequence: TGTGCCAGCAGCTTTCTAGCGGGGGCGAACACCGGGGAGCTGTTTTTT.

The chain links TRBV18 to TRBJ1-6, with 8 bases that match TRBD1. V dropped 6 bases and J dropped 5; count of bases not matched to a gene: 6. Germline CDR1 reads KGHSH; CDR2 reads LQKENI. This CDR3 contains 15 residues. The chain's CDR3 is CASSDGQGHNSPLHF. Written as DNA, the CDR3 is TGTGCCAGCTCGGACGGACAGGGCCATAATTCACCCCTCCACTTT.

The chain recombines TRBV27 with TRBJ2-7, with a possible D match to TRBD2 (5 bases). This CDR3 contains 13 residues. Trimming pared 2 bases from V and 7 bases from J, leaving 12 bases between. The V gene's germline CDR1 is MNHEY and CDR2 SMNVEV (reference sequence). CDR3 DNA: TGTGCCAGCAGTTTAAGGGAGTCTGCAGAGCAGTACTTC. This gives the protein CASSLRESAEQYF.

The chain is built from TRBV7-9 and TRBJ1-5; D remains ambiguous. Germline lookup yields CDR1 SEHNR and CDR2 FQNEAQ (reference sequence). Trimming stripped 2 bases from V and 5 bases from J, with 13 bases between. The CDR3 runs to 15 residues. The CDR3 protein is CASSLNGLEDQPQHF. The CDR3 DNA reads as TGTGCCAGCAGCTTAAACGGCTTGGAGGATCAGCCCCAGCATTTT.

V gene TRBV27 combines with J gene TRBJ2-6, with TRBD1 identical over 7 bases. Germline lookup yields CDR1 MNHEY and CDR2 SMNVEV (reference sequence). This CDR3 region has 16 residues. V dropped 4 bases and J dropped 3; count of bases not matched to a gene: 6. The CDR3 protein is CASSSPRTGGANVLTF. The CDR3 DNA is TGTGCCAGCAGTTCCCCACGGACAGGTGGGGCCAACGTCCTGACTTTC.

This chain connects TRBV29-1 to TRBJ2-7, with 10 bases that match TRBD1. Germline V gene lookup returns CDR1 SQVTM and CDR2 ANQGSEA. The V and J ends lost 7 bases and 4 bases, in that order; junction bases with no gene match: 7. This CDR3 spans 13 amino acids. The CDR3 bases are TGCAGCGCTTCCGGGACAGGGGTTTACGAGCAGTACTTC. This translates into CSASGTGVYEQYF.

This chain links TRBV30 with TRBJ2-2; D is undetermined. Germline values: CDR1 GTSNPN, CDR2 SVGIG (reference sequence). CDR3 length equals 14 residues. Trimming shortened V by 4 bases and J by 3 bases, and 12 bases separated the two germline ends. CDR3 loop: CAWTMPGYTGELFF. The CDR3 nucleotides read TGTGCCTGGACGATGCCCGGGTACACCGGGGAGCTGTTTTTT.

This chain links TRBV18 with TRBJ2-3; 9 nucleotides agree with TRBD2. V was clipped by 3 bases and J by 6 bases; unmatched bases: 7. This CDR3 is built from 15 residues. CDR1 is KGHSH, CDR2 LQKENI, per germline. The CDR3 bases are TGTGCCAGCTCACCTAAGACGGCGGGAGGGGATACGCAGTATTTT. This gives the protein CASSPKTAGGDTQYF.

The CDR3 nucleotides are TGTGCCACCAGTGATGACAGCACTGAAGCTTTCTTT. It yields the protein CATSDDSTEAFF. The chain joins TRBV24-1 to TRBJ1-1; the D gene is possibly TRBD1 (5 bases). This CDR3 contains 12 residues. CDR1 is KGHDR and CDR2 is SFDVKD in the germline V gene. Trimming took off 3 bases at V and 4 bases at J, with 5 bases between the two ends.

The chain links TRBV4-1 to TRBJ2-1; 9 bases agree with TRBD2. There are 16 residues in the CDR3. From germline, CDR1 is MGHRA and CDR2 YSYEKL. With V trimmed by 3 bases and J by 4 bases, 7 bases remained unmatched. CDR3 loop: CASSQDASGTYNEQFF. The CDR3 bases are TGCGCCAGCAGCCAGGACGCTAGCGGGACATACAATGAGCAGTTCTTC.

The chain is built from TRBV9 and TRBJ1-3; TRBD1 agrees at 8 bases. Trimming removed 3 bases from V and 7 bases from J; junction bases left unmatched: 9. CDR1 SGDLS and CDR2 YYNGEE come from the germline V gene. The CDR3 is made up of 15 amino acids. The CDR3 coding sequence is TGTGCCAGCAGCGGACCAGGACAGGGCCGTAACACCATATATTTT. Amino acid sequence: CASSGPGQGRNTIYF. Combining the CDR3 with reference TRBV9 and TRBJ1-3 gives the whole variable domain DSGVTQTPKHLITATGQRVTLRCSPRSGDLSVYWYQQSLDQGLQFLIQYYNGEERAKGNILERFSAQQFPDLHSELNLSSLELGDSALYFCASSGPGQGRNTIYFGEGSWLTVV.

The chain combines TRBV5-1 with TRBJ1-2, with TRBD1 matching 9 bases. The CDR3 is 15 residues long. The germline CDR1 and CDR2 sequences are SGHRS and YFSETQ. With V trimmed by 4 bases and J by 2 bases, 6 bases remained unmatched. The CDR3 is CASSGGQGLNYGYTF. The CDR3 DNA follows: TGCGCCAGCAGCGGGGGACAGGGCTTAAACTATGGCTACACCTTC.

The rearrangement links TRBV28 to TRBJ2-7; the match to TRBD2 covers 12 bases. Germline assignment: CDR1 MDHEN and CDR2 SYDVKM. After removal of 5 bases from V and 0 bases from J, the junction contained 8 bases not matched to a gene. CDR3 size: 17 residues. CDR3 sequence reads: CASSPGLAGSSSYEQYF. CDR3 nucleotides: TGTGCCAGCAGTCCAGGACTAGCGGGGTCCTCCTCCTACGAGCAGTACTTC.

This clone has more than one count but fewer than ten. This rearrangement joins TRBV9 to TRBJ2-2; D gene uncertain. Germline loops: CDR1 SGDLS, CDR2 YYNGEE. V lost 1 base and J 4 bases, leaving 5 bases between the germline ends. CDR3 length: 13 residues. Here the CDR3 DNA reads TGTGCCAGCAGCGTAATGAGCACCGGGGAGCTGTTTTTT. Its translation is CASSVMSTGELFF.

This chain connects TRBV10-3 to TRBJ1-3; no reliable D call. This CDR3 comprises 14 residues. Trimming cost V 0 bases and J 2 bases, with 5 bases left between them. Looked up from germline, CDR1 is ENHRY and CDR2 is SYGVKD. The CDR3 bases are TGTGCCATCAGTGAGTCCATCACTGGAAACACCATATATTTT. Amino acids: CAISESITGNTIYF.

The CDR3 loop reads CAQGQGDGNTIYF. The CDR3, as DNA: TGTGCCCAAGGACAGGGGGATGGAAACACCATATATTTT. The chain employs TRBV12-3 or TRBV12-4 and TRBJ1-3, with 10 bases aligning to TRBD1. This CDR3 has 13 residues. The ends lost 11 bases at V and 3 bases at J; junction bases unmatched: 4.

This chain links TRBV28 with TRBJ2-3; 7 bases fit TRBD1. Germline CDR1 is MDHEN and CDR2 is SYDVKM. This CDR3 has 18 amino acids. The V segment lost 5 bases and the J segment 2 bases; nucleotides outside the gene matches: 16. This chain's CDR3 is CASSPVLKTGAFTDTQYF. As DNA, the CDR3 is TGTGCCAGCAGTCCAGTCCTTAAAACAGGGGCTTTCACAGATACGCAGTATTTT.

The chain uses TRBV5-1 and TRBJ1-1, with D tentatively TRBD1 (5 bases). The CDR3 loop spans 13 amino acids. Deletions cut 0 bases from V and 6 bases from J, with 9 bases between. CDR1 SGHRS and CDR2 YFSETQ come from the germline V gene. The CDR3 loop reads CASSLGQFPEAFF. The CDR3 DNA reads as TGCGCCAGCAGCTTGGGACAGTTCCCTGAAGCTTTCTTT.

As regards this clone: At the DNA level, this CDR3 is encoded by other sequences in the same sample as well. The chain joins TRBV7-9 to TRBJ2-3; 8 positions agree with TRBD1. V shed 5 bases and J 4 bases; nucleotides not matched to a gene: 2. The CDR3 loop spans 13 amino acids. The V gene's germline CDR1 is SEHNR and CDR2 FQNEAQ (reference sequence). CDR3 region: CASSPRGPDTQYF. The CDR3 DNA sequence: TGTGCCAGCAGCCCCAGGGGGCCAGATACGCAGTATTTT.

J is TRBJ2-7 and V is TRBV27; TRBD2 is a possible D gene (6 bases). Trimming took 1 base from V and 0 from J, leaving 7 bases between them. There are 14 residues in the CDR3. CDR1 and CDR2 from the germline V gene are MNHEY and SMNVEV (reference sequence). The CDR3 here is CASSLWGDSYEQYF. The CDR3 bases are TGTGCCAGCAGTTTATGGGGGGACTCCTACGAGCAGTACTTC.

The chain joins TRBV5-1 to TRBJ1-1; D possibly corresponds to TRBD1 (6 bases). CDR1 is SGHRS and CDR2 is YFSETQ in the germline V gene. Trimming removed 5 bases from V and 0 bases from J, with 11 bases in between. The CDR3 has 14 residues. CDR3 region: CASSIQGMNTEAFF. CDR3 in DNA: TGCGCCAGCAGTATACAGGGAATGAACACTGAAGCTTTCTTT.

The rearrangement links TRBV9 to TRBJ1-1; no clear D. Germline values: CDR1 SGDLS, CDR2 YYNGEE. V was shortened by 7 bases and J by 4 bases, with 14 bases between the two germline ends. This CDR3 is 13 amino acids long. CDR3 region: CASGIGLGTEAFF. The DNA of the CDR3 is TGTGCCAGCGGAATCGGGTTGGGCACTGAAGCTTTCTTT.

The chain employs TRBV25-1 and TRBJ2-1; 8 positions match TRBD1. Germline CDR1 is MGHDK and CDR2 is SYGVNS. J was trimmed by 5 bases and V by 3 bases; bases with no gene match: 6. The CDR3 has 15 residues. The CDR3 coding sequence is TGTGCCAGCAGTGAGATTCAGGGGGCCAACAATGAGCAGTTCTTC. As protein: CASSEIQGANNEQFF.